This T cell receptor (beta chain) was identified during a study of T cell repertoires and HLA-DP antigens. Study-level findings and limits: Antigen presentation used HeLa cells, with total CD4+ cells responding.

Untouched CD4+ T cells were bead-isolated from PBMC at about 97.7% purity. TCRdb's table, derived via immunoSEQ multiplex PCR, lists solely in-frame clones and lacks some. The repertoire consists of over 100,000 clones, with around 93% occurring once and the leading ten covering about 0.25%. Regarding this clone: Its specificity is unknown.

The CDR3 covers 14 residues. Germline-derived CDR1 and CDR2 are SGHRS and YFSETQ. Deletions cut 4 bases from V and 0 bases from J, with 7 bases between. The sample taken for sequencing was CD4+ T cells from PBMCs. This receptor was obtained from a woman younger than 30 in good health and CMV-seronegative. V is TRBV5-1 and J is TRBJ1-4; no reliable D call. Here the CDR3 DNA reads TGCGCCAGCAGCCTAGGCACAACTAATGAAAAACTGTTTTTT. Its translation: CASSLGTTNEKLFF.